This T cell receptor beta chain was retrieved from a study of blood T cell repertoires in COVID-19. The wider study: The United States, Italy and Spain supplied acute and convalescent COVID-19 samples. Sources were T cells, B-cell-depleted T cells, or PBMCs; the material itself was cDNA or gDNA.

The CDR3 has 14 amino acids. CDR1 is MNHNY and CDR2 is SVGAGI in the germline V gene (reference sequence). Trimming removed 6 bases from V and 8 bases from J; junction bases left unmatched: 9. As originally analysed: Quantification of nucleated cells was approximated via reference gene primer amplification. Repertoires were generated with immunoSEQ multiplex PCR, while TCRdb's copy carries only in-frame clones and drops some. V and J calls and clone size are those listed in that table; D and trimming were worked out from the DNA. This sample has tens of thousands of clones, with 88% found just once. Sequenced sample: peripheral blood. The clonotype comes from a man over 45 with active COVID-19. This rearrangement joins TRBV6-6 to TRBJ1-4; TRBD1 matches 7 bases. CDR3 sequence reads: CASSEGQNREKLFF. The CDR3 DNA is TGTGCCAGCAGCGAGGGACAGAATCGGGAAAAACTGTTTTTT.